This TCR beta chain was sequenced for a study of Tregs in tolerant kidney transplant recipients. Study-level points and caveats: Tregs expanded with activated donor B cells seemed most donor-specific. Some patients' samples used different primers over time, so nucleotide sequences weren't comparable.

With 5 bases removed from V and 2 bases from J, the gap between germline ends came to 15 bases. The CDR3 covers 16 residues. CDR1 is KGHSH and CDR2 is LQKENI in the germline V gene. Related graft donors supplied nonmyeloablative bone marrow transplants, and mixed chimerism was transient. Unstimulated Tregs (CD4+CD25+CD127-) and CD4+CD25- non-Tregs were sorted from PBMCs. Libraries were prepared by immunoSEQ multiplex PCR; TCRdb keeps only in-frame clonotypes and omits some of them. Of tens of thousands of clones listed, roughly 93% are singletons. A remark on this clone: As yet, its antigen is unknown.

This material consisted of CD4+ T cells from blood (PBMCs), taken 12 months after the transplant. This TCR was sampled from a human patient who received a combined kidney and bone marrow transplant. Some T cells may have originated in the graft donor. V gene TRBV18 combines with J gene TRBJ2-2, with a possible D match to TRBD1 (6 bases). For the CDR3, the DNA is TGTGCCAGCTCAAGGACACGGACAGTAAACACCGGGGAGCTGTTTTTT. This sequence encodes CASSRTRTVNTGELFF.